A selection of T cell receptor beta chains follows, all from one sample in a study of blood T cells in healthy people across ages. Using its own MiXCR run on the 5' RACE reads, TCRdb lists one record per CDR3 protein. The profile shows 1.5 million to 2 million distinct CDR3 sequences, roughly 49% of them singletons. Input material: blood. These receptors all stem from a woman aged 35 to 49 in good health. Both conserved end residues are part of each CDR3. The order of the fields is D gene, V gene, J gene, clone size, CDR3 protein, CDR3 DNA. A D gene is named only where the DNA matches it firmly. Rows give clone size only sometimes, using once, few, many, or a class for an expanded clone.

D: -; V: TRBV5-1; J: TRBJ2-3; size: few; CDR3: CASSLLSADTDTQYF; DNA: TGCGCCAGCAGCTTGTTGTCAGCCGACACAGATACGCAGTATTTT
D: -; V: TRBV27; J: TRBJ2-1; size: -; CDR3: CASSFLVNSYNEQFF; DNA: TGTGCCAGCAGTTTTTTGGTTAACTCCTACAATGAGCAGTTCTTC
D: TRBD2; V: TRBV6-2/TRBV6-3; J: TRBJ2-1; size: -; CDR3: CASSYRTSGTSYNEQFF; DNA: TGTGCCAGCAGTTATCGGACTAGCGGTACCTCCTACAATGAGCAGTTCTTC
D: TRBD1; V: TRBV12-3/TRBV12-4; J: TRBJ2-7; size: few; CDR3: CASSFGTGVSTYEQYF; DNA: TGTGCCAGCAGTTTCGGGACAGGGGTTTCAACCTACGAGCAGTACTTC
D: TRBD1; V: TRBV2; J: TRBJ2-4; size: -; CDR3: CASSEMGQGDIQYF; DNA: TGTGCCAGCAGTGAGATGGGACAGGGGGACATTCAGTACTTC
D: TRBD2; V: TRBV5-1; J: TRBJ2-1; size: -; CDR3: CASSSPGLAGGVSYNEQFF; DNA: TGCGCCAGCAGCTCTCCGGGACTAGCGGGAGGAGTCTCCTACAATGAGCAGTTCTTC
D: -; V: TRBV2; J: TRBJ2-6; size: few; CDR3: CASSDNTFGANVLTF; DNA: TGTGCCAGCAGTGATAACACGTTTGGGGCCAACGTCCTGACTTTC
D: TRBD2; V: TRBV20-1; J: TRBJ2-3; size: -; CDR3: CSASWDYSYTDTQYF; DNA: TGCAGTGCTAGTTGGGACTACTCTTACACAGATACGCAGTATTTT
D: TRBD2; V: TRBV27; J: TRBJ2-3; size: -; CDR3: CASSFIRTSGGYSDTQYF; DNA: TGTGCCAGCAGTTTCATACGGACTAGCGGGGGTTACTCAGATACGCAGTATTTT
D: -; V: TRBV12-3/TRBV12-4; J: TRBJ2-1; size: -; CDR3: CASITLGEQFF; DNA: TGTGCCAGCATTACACTCGGGGAGCAGTTCTTC
D: -; V: TRBV15; J: TRBJ2-5; size: -; CDR3: CATSRDPRTPFSSETQYF; DNA: TGTGCCACCAGCAGAGATCCAAGGACTCCGTTCTCAAGCGAGACCCAGTACTTC